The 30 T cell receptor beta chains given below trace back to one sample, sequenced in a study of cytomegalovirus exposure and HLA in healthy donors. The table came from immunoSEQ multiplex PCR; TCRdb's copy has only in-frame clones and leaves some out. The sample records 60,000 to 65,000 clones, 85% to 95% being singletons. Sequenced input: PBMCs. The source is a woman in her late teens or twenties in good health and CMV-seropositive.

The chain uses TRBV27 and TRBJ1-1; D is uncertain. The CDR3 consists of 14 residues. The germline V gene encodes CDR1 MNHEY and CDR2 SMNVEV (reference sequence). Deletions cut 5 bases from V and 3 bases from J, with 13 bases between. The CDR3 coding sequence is TGTGCCAGCAGTCTAACCTCTATTCACACTGAAGCTTTCTTT. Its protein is CASSLTSIHTEAFF.

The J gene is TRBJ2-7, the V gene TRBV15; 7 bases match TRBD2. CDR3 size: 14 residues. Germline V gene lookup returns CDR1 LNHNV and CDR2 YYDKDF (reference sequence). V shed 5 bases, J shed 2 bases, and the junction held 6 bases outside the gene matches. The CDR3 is CATSRLAEAYEQYF. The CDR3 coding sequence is TGTGCCACCAGCCGGCTAGCGGAAGCCTACGAGCAGTACTTC.

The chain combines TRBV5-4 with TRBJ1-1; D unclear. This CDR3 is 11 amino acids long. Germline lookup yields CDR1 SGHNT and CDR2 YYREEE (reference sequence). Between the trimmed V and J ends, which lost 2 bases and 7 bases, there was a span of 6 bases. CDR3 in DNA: TGTGCCAGCAGCTTCGGTCTTGAAGCTTTCTTT. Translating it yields CASSFGLEAFF.

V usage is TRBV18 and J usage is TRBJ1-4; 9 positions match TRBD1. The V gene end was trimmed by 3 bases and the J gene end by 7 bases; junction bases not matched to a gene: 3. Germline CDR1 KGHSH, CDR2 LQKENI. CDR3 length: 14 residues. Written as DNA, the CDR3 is TGTGCCAGCTCACCGGGGACAGGGACTGAAAAACTGTTTTTT. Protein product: CASSPGTGTEKLFF.

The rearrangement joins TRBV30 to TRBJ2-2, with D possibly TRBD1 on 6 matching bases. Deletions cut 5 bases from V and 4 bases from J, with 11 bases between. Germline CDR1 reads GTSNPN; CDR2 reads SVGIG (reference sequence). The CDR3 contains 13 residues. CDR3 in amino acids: CAWLGQPTGELFF. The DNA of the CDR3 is TGTGCCTGGCTAGGACAGCCCACCGGGGAGCTGTTTTTT.

CDR3 bases: TGTGCCAGCAGCCGGAGGGACAGGGGTGGGCGCACCGGGGAGCTGTTTTTT. Encoded protein: CASSRRDRGGRTGELFF. V is TRBV28 and J is TRBJ2-2; the match to TRBD1 covers 10 bases. The CDR3 is 17 residues long. The V segment lost 6 bases and the J segment 4 bases; nucleotides outside the gene matches: 11. Germline V gene sequence: CDR1 MDHEN, CDR2 SYDVKM.

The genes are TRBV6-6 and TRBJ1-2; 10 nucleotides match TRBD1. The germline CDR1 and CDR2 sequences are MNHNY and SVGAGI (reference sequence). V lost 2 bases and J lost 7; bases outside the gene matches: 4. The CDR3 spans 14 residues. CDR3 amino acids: CASSYRGQGSGYTF. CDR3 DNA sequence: TGTGCCAGCAGTTACAGGGGACAGGGGAGTGGCTACACCTTC.

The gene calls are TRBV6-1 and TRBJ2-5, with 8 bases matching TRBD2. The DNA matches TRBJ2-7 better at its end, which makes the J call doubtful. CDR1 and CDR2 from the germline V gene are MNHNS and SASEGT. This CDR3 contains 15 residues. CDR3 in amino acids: CASSEVSGATDEQYF. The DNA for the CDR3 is TGTGCCAGCAGTGAGGTTAGCGGGGCCACGGACGAGCAGTACTTC.

The CDR3: CASSLILAGGTDTQYF. In nucleotides, the CDR3 is TGCGCCAGCAGCTTGATTCTAGCGGGAGGCACAGATACGCAGTATTTT. This chain links TRBV5-1 with TRBJ2-3, with 10 bases identical to TRBD2. The CDR3 runs 16 residues. CDR1 and CDR2 from the germline V gene are SGHRS and YFSETQ. The V segment lost 1 base and the J segment 1 base; nucleotides outside the gene matches: 3.

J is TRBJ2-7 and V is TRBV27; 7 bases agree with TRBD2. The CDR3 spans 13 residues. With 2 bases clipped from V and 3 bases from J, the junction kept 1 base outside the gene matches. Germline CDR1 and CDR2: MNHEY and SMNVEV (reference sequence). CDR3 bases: TGTGCCAGCAGTTTACGCGGGGGCTACGAGCAGTACTTC. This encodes CASSLRGGYEQYF.

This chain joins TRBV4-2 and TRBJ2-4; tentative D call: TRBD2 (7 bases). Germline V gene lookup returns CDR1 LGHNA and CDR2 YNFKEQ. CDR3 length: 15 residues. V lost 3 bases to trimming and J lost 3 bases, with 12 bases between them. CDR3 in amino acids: CASSQGGGDKNIQYF. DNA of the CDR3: TGTGCCAGCAGCCAGGGAGGGGGAGACAAAAACATTCAGTACTTC.

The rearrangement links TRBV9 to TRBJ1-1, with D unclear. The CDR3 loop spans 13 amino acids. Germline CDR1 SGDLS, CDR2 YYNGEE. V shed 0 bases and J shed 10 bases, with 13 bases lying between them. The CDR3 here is CASSVAMEAPAFF. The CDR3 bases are TGTGCCAGCAGCGTAGCTATGGAGGCACCAGCTTTCTTT.

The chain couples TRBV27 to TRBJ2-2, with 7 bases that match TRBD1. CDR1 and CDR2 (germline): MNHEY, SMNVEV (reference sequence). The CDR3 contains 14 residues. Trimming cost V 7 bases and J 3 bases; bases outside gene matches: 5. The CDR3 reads CASTTGLHTGELFF. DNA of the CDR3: TGTGCCAGCACGACAGGGTTGCACACCGGGGAGCTGTTTTTT.

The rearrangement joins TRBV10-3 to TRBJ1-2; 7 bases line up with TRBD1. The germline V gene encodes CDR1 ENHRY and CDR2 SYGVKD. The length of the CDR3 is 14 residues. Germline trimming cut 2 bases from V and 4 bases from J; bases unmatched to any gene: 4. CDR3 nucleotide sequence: TGTGCCATCAGTGAGCAACAGGGGTTCTATGGCTACACCTTC. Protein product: CAISEQQGFYGYTF.

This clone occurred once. CDR3 in amino acids: CASSTPRGGDYGYTF. In DNA, the CDR3 is TGTGCCAGTAGTACCCCGAGGGGGGGCGACTATGGCTACACCTTC. The V and J genes are TRBV19 and TRBJ1-2, with a tentative D call TRBD1 (6 bases). Trimming pared 4 bases from V and 3 bases from J, leaving 15 bases between. This CDR3 has 15 amino acids. Germline V gene data show CDR1 as LNHDA and CDR2 as SQIVND (reference sequence).

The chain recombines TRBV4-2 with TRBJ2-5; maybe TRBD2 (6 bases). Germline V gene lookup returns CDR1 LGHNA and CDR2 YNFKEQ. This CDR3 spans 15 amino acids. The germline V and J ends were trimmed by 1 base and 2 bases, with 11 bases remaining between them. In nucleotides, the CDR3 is TGTGCCAGCAGCCAAGTCGTTAGCGGACAAGAGACCCAGTACTTC. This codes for CASSQVVSGQETQYF.

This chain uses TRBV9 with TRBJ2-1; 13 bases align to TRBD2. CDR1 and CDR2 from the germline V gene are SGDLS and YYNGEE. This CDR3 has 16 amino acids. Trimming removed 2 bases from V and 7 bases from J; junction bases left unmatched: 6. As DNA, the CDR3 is TGTGCCAGCAGCGTCCTTGGACTAGCGGGGGTGAATGAGCAGTTCTTC. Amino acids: CASSVLGLAGVNEQFF.

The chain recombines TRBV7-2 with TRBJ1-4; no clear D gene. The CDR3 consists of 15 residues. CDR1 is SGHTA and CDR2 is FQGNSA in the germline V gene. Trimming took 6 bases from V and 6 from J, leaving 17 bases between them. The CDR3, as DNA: TGTGCCAGCAGTAAAACGCGGGGATCCGATGAAAAACTGTTTTTT. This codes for CASSKTRGSDEKLFF.

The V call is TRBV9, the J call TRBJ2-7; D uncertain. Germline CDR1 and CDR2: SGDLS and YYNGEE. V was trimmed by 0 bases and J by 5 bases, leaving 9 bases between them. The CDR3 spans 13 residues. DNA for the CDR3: TGTGCCAGCAGCGTAGCGGGTATCAACGAGCAGTACTTC. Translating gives CASSVAGINEQYF.

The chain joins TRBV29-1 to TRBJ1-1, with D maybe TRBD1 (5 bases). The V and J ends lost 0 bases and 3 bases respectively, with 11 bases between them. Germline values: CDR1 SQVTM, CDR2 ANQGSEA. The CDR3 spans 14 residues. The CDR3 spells CSVEDRGKYTEAFF. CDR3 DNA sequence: TGCAGCGTTGAAGATCGGGGGAAGTACACTGAAGCTTTCTTT.

The CDR3 loop reads CASSLAGVSAYEQYF. The CDR3 bases are TGTGCCAGCAGTCTTGCGGGAGTGAGCGCCTACGAGCAGTACTTC. This chain links TRBV27 with TRBJ2-7; 7 bases are a match to TRBD2. Per the germline V gene, CDR1 is MNHEY and CDR2 is SMNVEV (reference sequence). CDR3 size: 15 residues. J lost 2 bases, V lost 5 bases, and 9 bases had no gene match.

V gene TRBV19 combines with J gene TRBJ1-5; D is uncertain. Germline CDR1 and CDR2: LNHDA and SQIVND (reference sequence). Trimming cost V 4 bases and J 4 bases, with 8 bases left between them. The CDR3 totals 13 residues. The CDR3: CASSKSGNQPQHF. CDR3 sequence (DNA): TGTGCCAGTAGTAAGTCGGGGAATCAGCCCCAGCATTTT.

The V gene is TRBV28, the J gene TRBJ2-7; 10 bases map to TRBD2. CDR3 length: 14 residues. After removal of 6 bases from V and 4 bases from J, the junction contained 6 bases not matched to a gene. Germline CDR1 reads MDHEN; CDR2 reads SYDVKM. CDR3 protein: CASRPTSGAYEQYF. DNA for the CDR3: TGTGCCAGCAGACCTACTAGCGGGGCGTACGAGCAGTACTTC.

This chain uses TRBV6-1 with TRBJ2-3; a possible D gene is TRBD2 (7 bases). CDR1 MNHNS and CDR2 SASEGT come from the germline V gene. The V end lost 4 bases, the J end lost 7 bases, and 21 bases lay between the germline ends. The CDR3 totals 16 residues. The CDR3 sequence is CASSGARTVGGNTQYF. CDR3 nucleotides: TGTGCCAGCAGTGGTGCCCGGACAGTGGGGGGGAATACGCAGTATTTT.

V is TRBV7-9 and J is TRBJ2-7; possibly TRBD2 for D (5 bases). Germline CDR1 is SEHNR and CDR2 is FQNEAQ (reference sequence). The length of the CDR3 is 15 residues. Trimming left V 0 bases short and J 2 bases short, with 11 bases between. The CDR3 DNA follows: TGTGCCAGCAGCTTAGCGAGCGGACGGACCTACGAGCAGTACTTC. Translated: CASSLASGRTYEQYF.

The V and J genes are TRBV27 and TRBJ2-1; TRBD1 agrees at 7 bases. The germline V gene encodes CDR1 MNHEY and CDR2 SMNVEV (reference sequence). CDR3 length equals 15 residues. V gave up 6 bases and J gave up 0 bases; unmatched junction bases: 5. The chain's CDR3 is CASRGGVISYNEQFF. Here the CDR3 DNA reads TGTGCCAGCAGAGGGGGCGTTATCTCCTACAATGAGCAGTTCTTC.

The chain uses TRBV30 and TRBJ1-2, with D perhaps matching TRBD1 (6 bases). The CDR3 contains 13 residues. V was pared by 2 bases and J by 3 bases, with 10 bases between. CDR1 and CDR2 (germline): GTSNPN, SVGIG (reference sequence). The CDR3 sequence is CAWSTNRDYGYTF. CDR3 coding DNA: TGTGCCTGGAGTACCAACAGGGACTATGGCTACACCTTC.

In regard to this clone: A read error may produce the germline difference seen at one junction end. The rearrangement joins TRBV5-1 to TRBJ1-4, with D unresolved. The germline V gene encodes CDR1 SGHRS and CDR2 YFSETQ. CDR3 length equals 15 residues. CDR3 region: CASSLALGRGEKLFF. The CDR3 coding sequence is TGCGCCAGCAGTTTGGCTCTTGGACGGGGTGAAAAACTGTTTTTT.

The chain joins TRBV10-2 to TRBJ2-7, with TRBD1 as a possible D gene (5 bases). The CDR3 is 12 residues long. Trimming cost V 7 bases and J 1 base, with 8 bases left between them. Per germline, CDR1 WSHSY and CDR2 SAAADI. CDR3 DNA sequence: TGCGCCAGCAAAGCAGGGTCCTACGAGCAGTACTTC. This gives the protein CASKAGSYEQYF.

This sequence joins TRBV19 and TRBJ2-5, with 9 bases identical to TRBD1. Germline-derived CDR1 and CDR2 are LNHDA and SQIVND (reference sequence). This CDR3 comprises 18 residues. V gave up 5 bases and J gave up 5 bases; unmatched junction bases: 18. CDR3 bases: TGTGCCAGTAGTCCCCGCCTACGGACAGGGGCCCAATGGGAGACCCAGTACTTC. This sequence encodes CASSPRLRTGAQWETQYF.